The 9 T cell receptor beta chains in this list originate from one sample, sequenced in a study of shared clonotypes between healthy human individuals. Method: immunoSEQ multiplex PCR; TCRdb's copy keeps in-frame clones and lacks some. The sample lists 2,500,000 or so clones, 93% occurring once. Sequencing was done on a sample of naive CD4+ T cells from PBMCs. Stated subset: CD45RA+ positively selected. All receptors come from a young man in good health. Some clones in this sample may be carry-over from other donors' samples.

The chain carries TRBV2 and TRBJ1-2, with unresolved D. The CDR3 runs 17 residues. V lost 4 bases and J 5 bases, leaving 23 bases between the germline ends. The germline CDR1 and CDR2 sequences are SNHLY and FYNNEI. For the CDR3, the DNA is TGTGCCAGCAGTGTGTTGAGGGAAGGAGGCCGTGGGTATGGCTACACCTTC. It yields the protein CASSVLREGGRGYGYTF.

V gene TRBV4-1 combines with J gene TRBJ2-1; 11 bases fit TRBD2. Per the germline V gene, CDR1 is MGHRA and CDR2 is YSYEKL. J gave up 9 bases and V 0 bases, and 7 bases lay outside the gene matches. The CDR3 totals 16 residues. The CDR3 coding sequence is TGCGCCAGCAGCCAAGATTATGCTAGCGGGAGGATTGAGCAGTTCTTC. It codes for CASSQDYASGRIEQFF.

The rearrangement uses TRBV18 and TRBJ2-2; 7 nucleotides match TRBD1. J gave up 1 base and V 5 bases, and 4 bases lay outside the gene matches. Per the germline V gene, CDR1 is KGHSH and CDR2 is LQKENI. The CDR3 runs 15 residues. The CDR3 loop is CASSNRGGNTGELFF. The CDR3 region has the DNA TGTGCCAGCTCAAACAGGGGCGGGAACACCGGGGAGCTGTTTTTT.

The chain employs TRBV9 and TRBJ2-2; 10 bases agree with TRBD1. Germline CDR1 reads SGDLS; CDR2 reads YYNGEE. The CDR3 contains 16 residues. The V segment lost 3 bases and the J segment 7 bases; nucleotides outside the gene matches: 9. Here the CDR3 reads CASSERQGALGGELFF. The CDR3 DNA reads as TGTGCCAGCAGCGAGAGACAGGGGGCGCTGGGCGGGGAGCTGTTTTTT.

The CDR3 is CASSNQGLAGANEQFF. In DNA, the CDR3 is TGTGCCAGCAGCAATCAGGGACTAGCGGGAGCTAATGAGCAGTTCTTC. The chain is built from TRBV7-2 and TRBJ2-1; TRBD2 matches at 14 bases. There are 16 residues in the CDR3. Germline lookup yields CDR1 SGHTA and CDR2 FQGNSA. The ends lost 5 bases at V and 7 bases at J; junction bases unmatched: 7.

The chain carries TRBV18 and TRBJ1-3; the D is unclear. The CDR3 covers 17 residues. V lost 0 bases to trimming and J lost 0 bases, with 12 bases between them. From germline, CDR1 is KGHSH and CDR2 LQKENI. CDR3 DNA: TGTGCCAGCTCACCACCTGGGCAGGTCTCCTCTGGAAACACCATATATTTT. This sequence encodes CASSPPGQVSSGNTIYF.

This chain uses TRBV6-1 with TRBJ1-2; TRBD1 matches at 8 bases. The CDR3 has 14 amino acids. V lost 4 bases, J lost 8 bases, and 9 bases stayed unmatched. Germline V gives CDR1 MNHNS, CDR2 SASEGT. CDR3 sequence reads: CASSGSTGAWGYTF. The DNA of the CDR3 is TGTGCCAGCAGTGGGTCGACAGGGGCGTGGGGCTACACCTTC.

This chain joins TRBV7-2 and TRBJ2-7; D perhaps matches TRBD1 (5 bases). V shed 5 bases and J shed 2 bases, with 13 bases lying between them. Germline lookup yields CDR1 SGHTA and CDR2 FQGNSA. CDR3 length equals 14 residues. The CDR3 region has the DNA TGTGCCAGCAGCACCCGGACACCTACCTACGAGCAGTACTTC. It codes for CASSTRTPTYEQYF. Supplemented by reference TRBV7-2 and TRBJ2-7, the full variable domain reads GAGVSQSPSNKVTEKGKDVELRCDPISGHTALYWYRQSLGQGLEFLIYFQGNSAPDKSGLPSDRFSAERTGGSVSTLTIQRTQQEDSAVYLCASSTRTPTYEQYFGPGTRLTVT.

This clone was picked up one time. V and J are TRBV5-1 and TRBJ2-3; 12 nucleotides line up with TRBD1. The CDR3 length is 16 residues. The V gene's germline CDR1 is SGHRS and CDR2 YFSETQ. The junction had 6 bases not matched to a gene; V was cut back by 3 bases and J by 4 bases. The CDR3 spells CASSSGTGGRADTQYF. CDR3 DNA sequence: TGCGCCAGCAGCTCGGGGACAGGGGGCCGCGCAGATACGCAGTATTTT.